This is a list of T cell receptor beta chains from one sample in a study of beta chain features in type 1 diabetes. The repertoire was sequenced with immunoSEQ multiplex PCR; TCRdb's copy has only in-frame clones and lacks some. Counted here are hundreds of thousands of clones, 10% to 15% occurring once; the ten biggest clones make up 0.02% to 0.025%. The sequencing sample was made of naive CD4+ T cells from blood. Every receptor here comes from a man aged 18 to 29 with type 1 diabetes. The CDR3 runs from the conserved cysteine through the conserved F or W. The order of the fields is J gene, V gene, D gene, clone size, CDR3 DNA, CDR3 protein. A D gene is named only where the DNA matches it firmly. Not all rows give a size; the values are once, few, many and, for expanded clones, a class.

j_call: TRBJ2-3; v_call: TRBV7-9; d_call: TRBD2; clone_size: .; cdr3_nt: TGTGCCAGCAGACCTCCGGGACTACACACAGATACGCAGTATTTT; cdr3_aa: CASRPPGLHTDTQYF
j_call: TRBJ1-1; v_call: TRBV5-1; d_call: .; clone_size: .; cdr3_nt: TGCGCCAGCAGTTCTAACAGGGTCGTCACTGAAGCTTTCTTT; cdr3_aa: CASSSNRVVTEAFF
j_call: TRBJ1-6; v_call: TRBV9; d_call: .; clone_size: few; cdr3_nt: TGTGCCAGCAGCGGCGGAGTAAGCTCCTATAATTCACCCCTCCACTTT; cdr3_aa: CASSGGVSSYNSPLHF
j_call: TRBJ2-1; v_call: TRBV10-3; d_call: .; clone_size: .; cdr3_nt: TGTGCCATCAGGGACCTGGGCGACAATGAGCAGTTCTTC; cdr3_aa: CAIRDLGDNEQFF
j_call: TRBJ2-7; v_call: TRBV5-1; d_call: .; clone_size: .; cdr3_nt: TGCGCCAGCAGCGAATCGGGCTACGAGCAGTACTTC; cdr3_aa: CASSESGYEQYF
j_call: TRBJ2-1; v_call: TRBV30; d_call: .; clone_size: .; cdr3_nt: TGTGCCTGGAGTGCGGGAGGGGGCCGAGCGTTCTTC; cdr3_aa: CAWSAGGGRAFF
j_call: TRBJ2-3; v_call: TRBV19; d_call: .; clone_size: .; cdr3_nt: TGTGCCAGTAGTATATCCCTGGAGGTGGATACGCAGTATTTT; cdr3_aa: CASSISLEVDTQYF
j_call: TRBJ2-3; v_call: TRBV19; d_call: TRBD1; clone_size: .; cdr3_nt: TGTGCCAGTAGAGGACAGGGGGTACCAGATACGCAGTATTTT; cdr3_aa: CASRGQGVPDTQYF
j_call: TRBJ2-7; v_call: TRBV2; d_call: TRBD1; clone_size: .; cdr3_nt: TGTGCCAGCAGCTCGGACAGGTACTACGAGCAGTACTTC; cdr3_aa: CASSSDRYYEQYF
j_call: TRBJ1-1; v_call: TRBV28; d_call: TRBD1; clone_size: .; cdr3_nt: TGTGCCAGCGGGGCCCTCACAGGGGGCGGCACTGAAGCTTTCTTT; cdr3_aa: CASGALTGGGTEAFF
j_call: TRBJ2-3; v_call: TRBV5-1; d_call: .; clone_size: .; cdr3_nt: TGCGCCAGCAGCTCGTCGACAGCCAGCACAGATACGCAGTATTTT; cdr3_aa: CASSSSTASTDTQYF
j_call: TRBJ2-7; v_call: TRBV18; d_call: .; clone_size: few; cdr3_nt: TGTGCCAGCTCACCACCTTCCGGGTACGAGCAGTACTTC; cdr3_aa: CASSPPSGYEQYF
j_call: TRBJ1-5; v_call: TRBV4-1; d_call: .; clone_size: .; cdr3_nt: TGCGCCAGCAGCCAAGACGGGGGCAATCAGCCCCAGCATTTT; cdr3_aa: CASSQDGGNQPQHF
j_call: TRBJ1-6; v_call: TRBV11-2; d_call: .; clone_size: .; cdr3_nt: TGTGCCAGCAGCTTAGTCGGGAGTAGTTCACCCCTCCACTTT; cdr3_aa: CASSLVGSSSPLHF
j_call: TRBJ1-2; v_call: TRBV30; d_call: TRBD1; clone_size: few; cdr3_nt: TGTGCCTGGAGCCATTTTCGACAGGGAATGATGCGTGGCTACACCTTC; cdr3_aa: CAWSHFRQGMMRGYTF
j_call: TRBJ1-2; v_call: TRBV7-2; d_call: TRBD1; clone_size: few; cdr3_nt: TGTGCCAGCAGCCGACAGGGGAACTATGGCTACACCTTC; cdr3_aa: CASSRQGNYGYTF
j_call: TRBJ2-2; v_call: TRBV7-9; d_call: .; clone_size: few; cdr3_nt: TGTGCCAGCAGTCCTTACGGGGAGCTGTTTTTT; cdr3_aa: CASSPYGELFF
j_call: TRBJ2-7; v_call: TRBV25-1; d_call: .; clone_size: few; cdr3_nt: TGTGCCAGCAGTGAGTACAGGACGACTACCTACGAGCAGTACTTC; cdr3_aa: CASSEYRTTTYEQYF
j_call: TRBJ1-1; v_call: TRBV25-1; d_call: .; clone_size: .; cdr3_nt: TGTGCCAGCAAGGCGGGCGCTGAAGCTTTCTTT; cdr3_aa: CASKAGAEAFF
j_call: TRBJ2-7; v_call: TRBV6-1; d_call: .; clone_size: few; cdr3_nt: TGTGCCAGCAGTCTCCCGCTAGCGTACGAGCAGTACTTC; cdr3_aa: CASSLPLAYEQYF
j_call: TRBJ2-1; v_call: TRBV28; d_call: .; clone_size: few; cdr3_nt: TGTGCCAGCAGACCCAGTGCTTGGGGCTCCTACAATGAGCAGTTCTTC; cdr3_aa: CASRPSAWGSYNEQFF
j_call: TRBJ1-5; v_call: TRBV19; d_call: .; clone_size: .; cdr3_nt: TGTGCCAGTAGTCCCATCGGGGGGTACCAGCCCCAGCATTTT; cdr3_aa: CASSPIGGYQPQHF
j_call: TRBJ1-2; v_call: TRBV6-5; d_call: TRBD1; clone_size: few; cdr3_nt: TGTGCCAGCAGGCGGGGACAGGGTGGCTACACCTTC; cdr3_aa: CASRRGQGGYTF
j_call: TRBJ2-1; v_call: TRBV6-1; d_call: .; clone_size: .; cdr3_nt: TGTGCCAGCCACTACAATGAGCAGTTCTTC; cdr3_aa: CASHYNEQFF
j_call: TRBJ2-5; v_call: TRBV5-1; d_call: TRBD1; clone_size: .; cdr3_nt: TGCGCCAGCAGCTTGATGGGAGAACAGGGGGCGAGGGAGACCCAGTACTTC; cdr3_aa: CASSLMGEQGARETQYF
j_call: TRBJ1-4; v_call: TRBV28; d_call: .; clone_size: .; cdr3_nt: TGTGCCAGCACCGTGGGGGGCGAAAAACTGTTTTTT; cdr3_aa: CASTVGGEKLFF
j_call: TRBJ1-6; v_call: TRBV16; d_call: .; clone_size: many; cdr3_nt: TGTGCCAGCAGCCAAGGGTACACCACACTCCACTTT; cdr3_aa: CASSQGYTTLHF
j_call: TRBJ1-2; v_call: TRBV27; d_call: TRBD1; clone_size: .; cdr3_nt: TGTGCCAGCCGACAGGGTCCATTACCGTATGGCTACACCTTC; cdr3_aa: CASRQGPLPYGYTF
j_call: TRBJ2-1; v_call: TRBV6-5; d_call: TRBD1; clone_size: .; cdr3_nt: TGTGCCAGCAGCCCCGGGACAGGTAACTACAATGAGCAGTTCTTC; cdr3_aa: CASSPGTGNYNEQFF
j_call: TRBJ1-2; v_call: TRBV30; d_call: .; clone_size: .; cdr3_nt: TGTGCCTTGTCCAGTGGAGGGATCTATGGCTACACCTTC; cdr3_aa: CALSSGGIYGYTF
j_call: TRBJ2-3; v_call: TRBV30; d_call: .; clone_size: few; cdr3_nt: TGTGCCTGGAGTGTACGCGCAGGGGAGGCAGATACGCAGTATTTT; cdr3_aa: CAWSVRAGEADTQYF
j_call: TRBJ1-6; v_call: TRBV5-1; d_call: TRBD1; clone_size: few; cdr3_nt: TGCGCCAGCAGCTTCCAGACAGGGGCCTATAATTCACCCCTCCACTTT; cdr3_aa: CASSFQTGAYNSPLHF
j_call: TRBJ2-5; v_call: TRBV5-1; d_call: .; clone_size: few; cdr3_nt: TGCGCCAGCAGCTTGGTAGTTCTGGCAGGGGGACTGGGAGAGACCCAGTACTTC; cdr3_aa: CASSLVVLAGGLGETQYF
j_call: TRBJ1-2; v_call: TRBV19; d_call: .; clone_size: few; cdr3_nt: TGTGCCAGTAGCCGGACAGTCTATGGCTACACCTTC; cdr3_aa: CASSRTVYGYTF
j_call: TRBJ1-3; v_call: TRBV23-1; d_call: TRBD1; clone_size: .; cdr3_nt: TGCGCCAGCAGTCTGGAATCGGGACAGGGAGGAAACACCATATATTTT; cdr3_aa: CASSLESGQGGNTIYF
j_call: TRBJ2-3; v_call: TRBV6-5; d_call: .; clone_size: few; cdr3_nt: TGTGCCAGCAGTTACTCCCGGGGGACTGCCAGGGGTACGCAGTATTTT; cdr3_aa: CASSYSRGTARGTQYF
j_call: TRBJ2-1; v_call: TRBV5-1; d_call: .; clone_size: .; cdr3_nt: TGCGCCAGCAGCCCTGGTTCTGTCTACAATGAGCAGTTCTTC; cdr3_aa: CASSPGSVYNEQFF
j_call: TRBJ2-3; v_call: TRBV7-7; d_call: .; clone_size: few; cdr3_nt: TGTGCTAGCAGCTTACGACCAGGAACAGATACGCAGTATTTT; cdr3_aa: CASSLRPGTDTQYF
j_call: TRBJ1-4; v_call: TRBV30; d_call: .; clone_size: few; cdr3_nt: TGTGCCTGGAGTGATTCTCCAACTAATGAAAAACTGTTTTTT; cdr3_aa: CAWSDSPTNEKLFF
j_call: TRBJ1-6; v_call: TRBV30; d_call: .; clone_size: .; cdr3_nt: TGTGCCTGGAGGGACAGTTTGGGGTCACCCCTCCACTTT; cdr3_aa: CAWRDSLGSPLHF
j_call: TRBJ1-1; v_call: TRBV6-1; d_call: .; clone_size: few; cdr3_nt: TGTGCCAGCTTTATTGTTGGGATGAACACTGAAGCTTTCTTT; cdr3_aa: CASFIVGMNTEAFF
j_call: TRBJ1-2; v_call: TRBV18; d_call: .; clone_size: few; cdr3_nt: TGTGCCAGCTCACCACAACAGGAAGTCGAGGGGGGCTACACCTTC; cdr3_aa: CASSPQQEVEGGYTF
j_call: TRBJ2-7; v_call: TRBV4-1; d_call: .; clone_size: .; cdr3_nt: TGCGCCAGCAGCCAAGATAGCCACCAAGCGGCAGGATCCTACGAGCAGTACTTC; cdr3_aa: CASSQDSHQAAGSYEQYF
j_call: TRBJ1-2; v_call: TRBV7-2; d_call: .; clone_size: .; cdr3_nt: TGTGCCAGCAGCAACAGGGCCTTAGGCTACACCTTC; cdr3_aa: CASSNRALGYTF
j_call: TRBJ1-1; v_call: TRBV18; d_call: TRBD1; clone_size: .; cdr3_nt: TGTGCCAGCTCAACGGACAGGGTCACTGAAGCTTTCTTT; cdr3_aa: CASSTDRVTEAFF
j_call: TRBJ2-2; v_call: TRBV28; d_call: .; clone_size: .; cdr3_nt: TGTGCCAGCAGTCTCACGGCGGGGACTTACTTTAACACCGGGGAGCTGTTTTTT; cdr3_aa: CASSLTAGTYFNTGELFF
j_call: TRBJ2-1; v_call: TRBV12-5; d_call: .; clone_size: .; cdr3_nt: TGTGCTAGTGGTTCAAGACTTACCGAGCAGTTCTTC; cdr3_aa: CASGSRLTEQFF
j_call: TRBJ2-1; v_call: TRBV27; d_call: .; clone_size: few; cdr3_nt: TGTGCCAGCAGCCCTTGGGGCAATGAGCAGTTCTTC; cdr3_aa: CASSPWGNEQFF
j_call: TRBJ2-1; v_call: TRBV7-8; d_call: TRBD2; clone_size: .; cdr3_nt: TGTGCCAGCAGCCAGAGACTAGCGGGGGGTCCTGAGCAGTTCTTC; cdr3_aa: CASSQRLAGGPEQFF
j_call: TRBJ1-2; v_call: TRBV21-1; d_call: .; clone_size: few; cdr3_nt: TGTGCCAGCAGCGGTACCGTATACAGAGGGTTTAACTATGGCTACACCTTC; cdr3_aa: CASSGTVYRGFNYGYTF
j_call: TRBJ1-1; v_call: TRBV7-9; d_call: .; clone_size: .; cdr3_nt: TGTGCCAGCCATCGACAGGAGGAGAACACTGAAGCTTTCTTT; cdr3_aa: CASHRQEENTEAFF
j_call: TRBJ2-7; v_call: TRBV6-5; d_call: TRBD1; clone_size: .; cdr3_nt: TGTGCCAGCAGTTACACGGGACAGGGTACATACGAGCAGTACTTC; cdr3_aa: CASSYTGQGTYEQYF
j_call: TRBJ2-3; v_call: TRBV7-9; d_call: .; clone_size: few; cdr3_nt: TGTGCCAGCAGCTTATCGACGAGGGATACGCAGTATTTT; cdr3_aa: CASSLSTRDTQYF
j_call: TRBJ2-6; v_call: TRBV5-1; d_call: .; clone_size: few; cdr3_nt: TGCGCCAGCAGCTTGCAGGTCTCTGGGGCCAACGTCCTGACTTTC; cdr3_aa: CASSLQVSGANVLTF
j_call: TRBJ1-4; v_call: TRBV4-1; d_call: .; clone_size: few; cdr3_nt: TGCGCCAGCAGCCAAGGGACAGTCAATGAAAAACTGTTTTTT; cdr3_aa: CASSQGTVNEKLFF
j_call: TRBJ1-1; v_call: TRBV9; d_call: .; clone_size: .; cdr3_nt: TGTGCCAGCACCGGTAGCCAGGGAGTGAGCACTGAAGCTTTCTTT; cdr3_aa: CASTGSQGVSTEAFF
j_call: TRBJ2-7; v_call: TRBV5-4; d_call: TRBD1; clone_size: few; cdr3_nt: TGTGCCAGCAGATCCGGGACAGCTTCCTACGAGCAGTACTTC; cdr3_aa: CASRSGTASYEQYF
j_call: TRBJ2-7; v_call: TRBV20-1; d_call: TRBD1; clone_size: few; cdr3_nt: TGCAGTGTGGGACAGGATTACGAGCAGTACTTC; cdr3_aa: CSVGQDYEQYF
j_call: TRBJ2-1; v_call: TRBV18; d_call: .; clone_size: .; cdr3_nt: TGTGCCAGCTCACCACGGTCCGGGGATTACAATGAGCAGTTCTTC; cdr3_aa: CASSPRSGDYNEQFF